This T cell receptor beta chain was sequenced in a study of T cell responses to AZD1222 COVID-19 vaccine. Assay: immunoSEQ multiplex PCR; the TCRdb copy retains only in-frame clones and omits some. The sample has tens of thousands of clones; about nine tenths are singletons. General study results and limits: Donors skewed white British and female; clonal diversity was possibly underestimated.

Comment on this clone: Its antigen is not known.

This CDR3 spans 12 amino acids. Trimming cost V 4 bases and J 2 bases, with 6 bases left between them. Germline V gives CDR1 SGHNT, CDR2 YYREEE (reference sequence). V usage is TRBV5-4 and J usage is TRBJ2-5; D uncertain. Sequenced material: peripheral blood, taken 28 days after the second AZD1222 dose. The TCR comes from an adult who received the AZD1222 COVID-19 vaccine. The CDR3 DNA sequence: TGTGCCAGCAGCGTCGTGCAAGAGACCCAGTACTTC. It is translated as CASSVVQETQYF.